This TCR beta chain was sequenced for a study of T cells in Graves' hyperthyroidism and ophthalmopathy. Germline CDR1 and CDR2: SGHTA and FQGNSA. The CDR3 is made up of 13 amino acids. V was shortened by 1 base and J by 6 bases, with 7 bases between the two germline ends. There were TCR beta CDR3 regions amplified from RNA transcripts. Researchers ran a first-round RT-PCR on the TCR CDR3 using the HTBI primer set. TCRdb reanalysed the multiplex PCR reads using MiXCR and keeps one entry per CDR3 protein. The sample lists about 420,000 distinct CDR3 sequences; 15% to 19% were seen once. The chain joins TRBV7-2 to TRBJ1-5; D is unresolved. Material: blood. This TCR was recovered from a woman under 30 with Graves' hyperthyroidism. The CDR3 region has the DNA TGTGCCAGCAGCTTAGGATTAAGTCAGCCCCAGCATTTT. This sequence encodes CASSLGLSQPQHF.